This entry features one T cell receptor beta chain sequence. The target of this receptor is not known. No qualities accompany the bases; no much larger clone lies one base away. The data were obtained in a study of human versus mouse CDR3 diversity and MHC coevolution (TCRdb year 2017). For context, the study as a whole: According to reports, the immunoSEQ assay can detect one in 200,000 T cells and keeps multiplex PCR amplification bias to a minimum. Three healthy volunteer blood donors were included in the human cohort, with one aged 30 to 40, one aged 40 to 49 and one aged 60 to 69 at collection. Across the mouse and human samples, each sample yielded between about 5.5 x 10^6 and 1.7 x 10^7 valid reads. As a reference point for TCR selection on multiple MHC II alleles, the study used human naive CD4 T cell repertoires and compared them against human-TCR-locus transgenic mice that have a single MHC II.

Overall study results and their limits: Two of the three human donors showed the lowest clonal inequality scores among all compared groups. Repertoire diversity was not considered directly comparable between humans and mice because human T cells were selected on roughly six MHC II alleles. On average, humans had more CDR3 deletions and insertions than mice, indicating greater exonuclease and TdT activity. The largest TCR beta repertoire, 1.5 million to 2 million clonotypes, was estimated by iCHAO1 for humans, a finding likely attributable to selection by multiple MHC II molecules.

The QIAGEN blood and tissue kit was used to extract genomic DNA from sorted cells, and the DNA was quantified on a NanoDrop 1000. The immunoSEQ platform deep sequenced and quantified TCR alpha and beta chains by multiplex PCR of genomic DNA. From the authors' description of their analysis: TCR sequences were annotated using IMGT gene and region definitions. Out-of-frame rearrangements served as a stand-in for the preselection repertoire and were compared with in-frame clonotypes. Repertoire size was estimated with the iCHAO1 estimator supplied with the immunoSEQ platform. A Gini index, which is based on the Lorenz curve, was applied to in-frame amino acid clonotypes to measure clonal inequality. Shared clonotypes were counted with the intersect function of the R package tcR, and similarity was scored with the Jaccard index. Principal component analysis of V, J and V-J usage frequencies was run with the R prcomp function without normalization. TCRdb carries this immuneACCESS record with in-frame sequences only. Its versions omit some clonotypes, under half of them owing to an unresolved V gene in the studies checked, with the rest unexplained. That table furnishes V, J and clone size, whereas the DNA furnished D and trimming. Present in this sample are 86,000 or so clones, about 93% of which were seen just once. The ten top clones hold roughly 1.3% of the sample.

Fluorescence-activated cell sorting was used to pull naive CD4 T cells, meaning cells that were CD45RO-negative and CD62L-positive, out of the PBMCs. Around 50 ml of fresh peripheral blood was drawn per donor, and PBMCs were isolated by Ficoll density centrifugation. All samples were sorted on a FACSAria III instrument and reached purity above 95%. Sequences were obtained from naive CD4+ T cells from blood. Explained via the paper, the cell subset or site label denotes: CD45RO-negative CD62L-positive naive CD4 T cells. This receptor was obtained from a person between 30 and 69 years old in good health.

The sequenced DNA is TGTGCCAGCAGCCAGGTACAGGGGATCGGCTCACCCCTCCACTTT. The encoded protein is CASSQVQGIGSPLHF. The chain uses TRBV5-4 and TRBJ1-6, with 7 middle bases fitting TRBD1. The V end gives up 4 bases and the J end 10 bases, leaving 11 bases in the junction not matched to a gene. Measured from the cysteine to the phenylalanine, the CDR3 is 15 residues long. CDR3 DNA is the only sequence kept; it has 45 bases, read in frame from the first base. CDR1 and CDR2 (SGHNT, YYREEE) derive from the germline V gene (reference sequence).